A single sample is the source of the 8 T cell receptor beta chains below, sequenced in a study of beta chain features in type 1 diabetes. Study-wide points: Significant though moderate, a shortening of TCRB CDR3s appeared in all four CD4+ subsets of Type 1 diabetes patients.

The whole isolated RNA underwent reverse transcription, so sequencing captured expressed TCRB transcripts. Using immunoSEQ multiplex PCR, the repertoire was profiled, and TCRdb retains in-frame clones only, with some absent. The profile shows a few hundred thousand clones, 10% to 15% of them singletons. Their recognized antigens are unknown. Sequenced sample: naive CD4+ T cells from blood. These receptors all come from a woman between 18 and 29 years old with type 1 diabetes.

The rearrangement links TRBV25-1 to TRBJ1-2; D unclear. This CDR3 has 15 amino acids. V gave up 1 base and J gave up 4 bases, with 13 bases separating them. Germline V gene data show CDR1 as MGHDK and CDR2 as SYGVNS. CDR3 protein: CASSEFGEGIYGYTF. The CDR3 DNA is TGTGCCAGCAGTGAATTTGGGGAGGGCATCTATGGCTACACCTTC.

This clone was recorded a few times. CDR3 sequence: CASTQGQPYEQYF. CDR3 nucleotide sequence: TGTGCCAGCACCCAAGGACAGCCCTACGAGCAGTACTTC. The chain combines TRBV28 with TRBJ2-7; the D gene is possibly TRBD1 (6 bases). This CDR3 contains 13 residues. Germline V CDR1 and CDR2: MDHEN, SYDVKM. The germline V and J ends were trimmed by 7 bases and 2 bases, with 12 bases remaining between them.

The V and J genes are TRBV28 and TRBJ1-1, with a possible D match to TRBD1 (5 bases). CDR3 size: 12 residues. Trimming pared 3 bases from V and 9 bases from J, leaving 11 bases between. Germline V gives CDR1 MDHEN, CDR2 SYDVKM. The CDR3 region has the DNA TGTGCCAGCAGTTTCCGACAGTCGAAAGCTTTCTTT. It specifies CASSFRQSKAFF.

This clone was counted a single time. This chain connects TRBV6-5 to TRBJ2-7; D perhaps matches TRBD2 (5 bases). The CDR3 covers 14 residues. Germline V gene data show CDR1 as MNHEY and CDR2 as SVGAGI. V lost 6 bases and J 5 bases, leaving 17 bases between the germline ends. CDR3 in amino acids: CASRTPGVVNEQYF. CDR3 DNA sequence: TGTGCCAGCAGGACCCCCGGGGTAGTTAACGAGCAGTACTTC.

The rearrangement joins TRBV5-1 to TRBJ2-5; the match to TRBD2 covers 7 bases. Trimming removed 0 bases from V and 3 bases from J; junction bases left unmatched: 5. Germline CDR1 reads SGHRS; CDR2 reads YFSETQ. The CDR3 has 15 residues. DNA of the CDR3: TGCGCCAGCAGCTTGGCCGGGACTACTAAAGAGACCCAGTACTTC. Translation: CASSLAGTTKETQYF.

This clone was observed a handful of times. The chain combines TRBV18 with TRBJ2-7; the match to TRBD2 covers 10 bases. With 0 bases clipped from V and 7 bases from J, the junction kept 9 bases outside the gene matches. In germline, CDR1 is KGHSH, CDR2 LQKENI. The CDR3 spans 16 residues. The CDR3 sequence: CASSPPGLAGAGEQYF. CDR3 nucleotide sequence: TGTGCCAGCTCACCACCGGGGCTAGCGGGAGCTGGAGAGCAGTACTTC.

This clone was seen a few times. The chain carries TRBV29-1 and TRBJ2-5, with 9 bases aligning to TRBD1. The CDR3 is 14 residues long. V shed 5 bases, J shed 9 bases, and the junction held 13 bases outside the gene matches. From germline, CDR1 is SQVTM and CDR2 ANQGSEA. In nucleotides, the CDR3 is TGCAGCGTTCTCGGGACAGGGAAGGGCCTGGCCCAGTACTTC. Residues: CSVLGTGKGLAQYF.

The chain combines TRBV25-1 with TRBJ1-2; a possible D gene is TRBD1 (5 bases). Germline V lookup: CDR1 MGHDK, CDR2 SYGVNS. This CDR3 contains 15 residues. The V and J ends lost 1 base and 4 bases respectively, with 13 bases between them. The CDR3 DNA follows: TGTGCCAGCAGTGAATCCGGGGGTCCTAGCTATGGCTACACCTTC. This codes for CASSESGGPSYGYTF.